The 4 T cell receptor beta chains given below trace back to one sample, sequenced in a study of T cells in Graves' hyperthyroidism and ophthalmopathy. TCR beta CDR3 regions were amplified from RNA. A set of HTBI primers served as the primers for a first-round RT-PCR of the TCR CDR3. TCRdb analysed the multiplex PCR reads with MiXCR anew, one entry per CDR3 protein. The repertoire includes 400,000 to 450,000 distinct CDR3 sequences, roughly 15% of them detected once, and roughly 13% sits in the top ten. The sequenced material came from blood. The receptors originated from a young man with Graves' ophthalmopathy.

This clonotype turned up a few times. CDR3 loop: CSAATGGEQPQHF. DNA of the CDR3: TGCAGTGCAGCCACAGGGGGCGAACAGCCCCAGCATTTT. This sequence joins TRBV20-1 and TRBJ1-5; TRBD1 matches at 9 bases. The CDR3 extends over 13 amino acids. Trimming removed 6 bases from V and 7 bases from J; junction bases left unmatched: 7. Germline lookup yields CDR1 DFQATT and CDR2 SNEGSKA (reference sequence).

With respect to this clonotype: This may be a read error: a much more frequent sequence differs by one nucleotide. V is TRBV6-2 or TRBV6-3 and J is TRBJ2-7; TRBD2 agrees at 9 bases. CDR1 and CDR2 from the germline V gene are MNHEY and SVGEGT. The CDR3 length is 19 residues. The CDR3 is CASSYRSSLVAGDLVEQHF. The CDR3, as DNA: TGTGCCAGCAGTTACCGGTCATCGTTGGTAGCGGGAGATCTGGTAGAGCAGCACTTC.

This clonotype was detected ten times or more. V is TRBV5-1 and J is TRBJ2-1, with TRBD2 as a possible D gene (5 bases). CDR1 and CDR2 from the germline V gene are SGHRS and YFSETQ. V was cut by 0 bases and J by 6 bases, with 13 bases left in between. The CDR3 runs to 15 residues. CDR3 loop: CASSLGDGKFNEQFF. The CDR3 coding sequence is TGCGCCAGCAGCTTGGGTGACGGGAAGTTCAATGAGCAGTTCTTC.

The chain is built from TRBV4-1 and TRBJ2-2; D may be TRBD1 or TRBD2 (5 bases each). This CDR3 has 16 residues. Per the germline V gene, CDR1 is MGHRA and CDR2 is YSYEKL. V lost 4 bases, J lost 3 bases, and 15 bases lay in between. The DNA of the CDR3 is TGCGCCAGCAGCCTCCGAGGGGCGGTCGACACCGGGGAGCTGTTTTTT. Protein sequence: CASSLRGAVDTGELFF.